A selection of T cell receptor beta chains follows, all from one sample in a study of shared clonotypes between healthy human individuals. The method was immunoSEQ multiplex PCR; TCRdb's version includes in-frame clones alone and lacks a portion of them. In the table there are 900,000 to 1,200,000 clones, approximately 80% of which are singletons. Material for sequencing was memory CD4+ T cells from PBMCs. The receptors here all came from a young man in good health. Some clones in this sample may be carry-over from other donors' samples. The CDR3 runs from the conserved cysteine through the conserved F or W.

15,TRBV7-2,CASSLASGRTGELFF
17,TRBV4-1,CASSQEMSRSSYNEQFF
17,TRBV7-2,CASSLGGALASLVTQYF
18,TRBV5-1,CASSLAGYLPSGANVLTF
15,TRBV18,CASSPRRGDAGELFF
14,TRBV14,CASSPRQVQRELFF
15,TRBV5-4,CASRTGTSDLYEQYF
14,TRBV2,CASRPGHSGNTIYF
14,TRBV30,CAWGGPTTNEKLFF
14,TRBV27,CASSRPGQYYEQYF
15,TRBV9,CASSVKLAGPGELFF
17,TRBV6-1,CASSGLRTSGRANEQFF
15,TRBV10-3,CAISTDGGPNYEQYF
14,TRBV19,CASSTSGGPDTQYF
15,TRBV28,CASSFEGANAYEQYF
16,TRBV9,CASSQGASGTQETQYF
12,TRBV25-1,CASSVGITEAFF
17,TRBV11-2,CASSSAYGSGPGDTQYF
17,TRBV4-2,CASSQETGLAGGSTQYF
13,TRBV2,CASIVEGSYGYTF
14,TRBV5-6,CASSLAVGRYEQYF
14,TRBV9,CASSKGGSSYEQYF
14,TRBV19,CASRDSSSGNTIYF
16,TRBV28,CASKPRWAGGWDTQYF
15,TRBV18,CASSPPSRITDTQYF
15,TRBV9,CASSVSGGDTDTQYF
14,TRBV5-1,CASSVPSGGDTQYF
14,TRBV9,CASSVLSTLHEQYF
16,TRBV7-8,CASSLSGGTHQETQYF
16,TRBV28,CASSLPQRAPHSPLHF
17,TRBV18,CASSYRPGTTPYNEQFF
14,TRBV5-1,CASNRDYPPDTQYF
15,TRBV11-3,CASSETGTGGTEAFF
15,TRBV15,CATSRDPGTAYEQYF
16,TRBV5-1,CASSRSGSDSNYGYTF
15,TRBV5-1,CASSLAGTGEETQYF
15,TRBV6-6,CASSRGSGSSYEQYF
14,TRBV9,CASSVGPVNYGYTF
15,TRBV18,CASSPPGTNEETQYF
15,TRBV10-3,CAISGSTSGTDEQFF